These 29 T cell receptor beta chains came from one sample sequenced in a study of T cells in localized non-small cell lung cancer. Clones were read by immunoSEQ multiplex PCR, and TCRdb kept only the in-frame ones, dropping some. The table lists fewer than 30,000 clones, approximately 90% of them singletons. The source was peripheral blood, collected before any cancer treatment. The receptors come from an older female donor with stage II squamous cell lung carcinoma.

This rearrangement joins TRBV5-1 to TRBJ2-7, with D unresolved. Germline values: CDR1 SGHRS, CDR2 YFSETQ. This CDR3 has 15 amino acids. Between the trimmed V and J ends, which lost 4 bases and 2 bases, there was a span of 16 bases. DNA for the CDR3: TGCGCCAGCAGCCCCCAGCCCTCCACGACCTACGAGCAGTACTTC. Its translation is CASSPQPSTTYEQYF.

V usage is TRBV6-5 and J usage is TRBJ2-1; D may be TRBD1 (5 bases). Germline CDR1 is MNHEY and CDR2 is SVGAGI. This CDR3 is 11 amino acids long. V dropped 5 bases and J dropped 9 bases, with 8 bases sitting between them. CDR3 sequence: CASSKRGEQFF. The CDR3 DNA sequence: TGTGCCAGCAGTAAAAGGGGTGAGCAGTTCTTC.

The chain combines TRBV6-4 with TRBJ2-1; no firm D call. Trimming took 11 bases from V and 15 from J, leaving 17 bases between them. This CDR3 is 10 amino acids long. The germline V gene encodes CDR1 MRHNA and CDR2 SNTAGT. The CDR3 loop is CAGSSARSFF. In DNA form, the CDR3 reads TGTGCCGGGTCCAGCGCCCGGTCGTTCTTC.

V and J are TRBV9 and TRBJ1-3, with TRBD1 matching over 7 bases. Looked up from germline, CDR1 is SGDLS and CDR2 is YYNGEE. J gave up 4 bases and V 0 bases, and 7 bases lay outside the gene matches. CDR3 length equals 16 residues. The CDR3 spells CASSVGEGASGNTIYF. The CDR3 coding sequence is TGTGCCAGCAGCGTAGGGGAGGGGGCTTCCGGAAACACCATATATTTT. The full variable domain, its missing parts supplied by reference TRBV9 and TRBJ1-3, is DSGVTQTPKHLITATGQRVTLRCSPRSGDLSVYWYQQSLDQGLQFLIQYYNGEERAKGNILERFSAQQFPDLHSELNLSSLELGDSALYFCASSVGEGASGNTIYFGEGSWLTVV.

CDR3 sequence (DNA): TGTGCCAGCAGTCCCAGGGACGAGCAGTACTTC. Amino acid sequence: CASSPRDEQYF. The chain employs TRBV6-6 and TRBJ2-7; a weak D match, TRBD1 (5 bases). The CDR3 loop spans 11 amino acids. Germline V gene data show CDR1 as MNHNY and CDR2 as SVGAGI (reference sequence). The V end was cut by 5 bases, the J end by 5 bases, with 7 bases between.

The rearrangement links TRBV7-2 to TRBJ2-3; tentatively, D is TRBD2 (7 bases). CDR3 size: 16 residues. The V end lost 5 bases, the J end lost 1 base, and 16 bases lay between the germline ends. The germline V gene has CDR1 SGHTA and CDR2 FQGNSA. This CDR3 reads CASSLMGGARTDTQYF. CDR3 coding DNA: TGTGCCAGCAGCCTAATGGGGGGGGCACGCACAGATACGCAGTATTTT.

The rearrangement uses TRBV4-2 and TRBJ2-3, with unresolved D. Germline assignment: CDR1 LGHNA and CDR2 YNFKEQ. This CDR3 is 16 amino acids long. V was clipped by 0 bases and J by 1 base, with 11 bases between them. CDR3 loop: CASSQDVGYGTDTQYF. The DNA for the CDR3 is TGTGCCAGCAGCCAAGACGTAGGCTACGGCACAGATACGCAGTATTTT.

The CDR3 spells CASRTGTGIFQPQHF. The CDR3 DNA reads as TGTGCCAGCAGGACCGGGACAGGGATTTTTCAGCCCCAGCATTTT. The chain employs TRBV6-1 and TRBJ1-5; 9 bases line up with TRBD1. Germline V gene sequence: CDR1 MNHNS, CDR2 SASEGT. This CDR3 region has 15 residues. The trim removed 6 bases at V and 6 bases at J, leaving 9 bases unmatched.

The chain couples TRBV2 to TRBJ1-2; D may be TRBD1 (5 bases). CDR1 is SNHLY and CDR2 is FYNNEI in the germline V gene. This CDR3 comprises 13 residues. V dropped 10 bases and J dropped 1 base, with 13 bases sitting between them. Written as DNA, the CDR3 is TGTGCCACGGGGGACGGAAATAACTATGGCTACACCTTC. It encodes CATGDGNNYGYTF.

This sequence joins TRBV5-1 and TRBJ2-5; possibly TRBD2 for D (6 bases). Germline CDR1 is SGHRS and CDR2 is YFSETQ. This CDR3 has 13 amino acids. The V end lost 6 bases, the J end lost 4 bases, and 13 bases lay between the germline ends. This chain's CDR3 is CASMASVGETQYF. CDR3 in DNA: TGCGCCAGCATGGCTAGCGTAGGAGAGACCCAGTACTTC.

This sequence joins TRBV7-3 and TRBJ1-6; maybe TRBD1 (5 bases). The CDR3 spans 13 residues. The germline V gene has CDR1 SGHTA and CDR2 FQGTGA. V shed 2 bases and J shed 8 bases, with 7 bases lying between them. As DNA, the CDR3 is TGTGCCAGCAGCTTAGTGGGGGATTCACCCCTCCACTTT. This gives the protein CASSLVGDSPLHF.

V and J are TRBV30 and TRBJ1-5, with a tentative D call TRBD1 (5 bases). V was trimmed by 0 bases and J by 5 bases, leaving 8 bases between them. The CDR3 spans 13 residues. Germline CDR1 is GTSNPN and CDR2 is SVGIG (reference sequence). The CDR3 loop is CAWSVQEDQPQHF. CDR3 coding DNA: TGTGCCTGGAGTGTACAGGAAGATCAGCCCCAGCATTTT.

This rearrangement joins TRBV27 to TRBJ2-2; 8 bases line up with TRBD1. V was clipped by 5 bases and J by 7 bases; unmatched bases: 12. The CDR3 is made up of 16 amino acids. From germline, CDR1 is MNHEY and CDR2 SMNVEV (reference sequence). In nucleotides, the CDR3 is TGTGCCAGCAGTCCACTCACCAGGGGGCGAGGCGGGGAGCTGTTTTTT. This translates into CASSPLTRGRGGELFF.

The rearrangement links TRBV10-3 to TRBJ1-4; 8 nucleotides align to TRBD1. The CDR3 covers 14 residues. Germline CDR1 ENHRY, CDR2 SYGVKD. J lost 5 bases, V lost 3 bases, and 2 bases had no gene match. CDR3 sequence reads: CAISDGQGNEKLFF. CDR3 DNA sequence: TGTGCCATCAGTGATGGACAGGGCAATGAAAAACTGTTTTTT.

The rearrangement joins TRBV9 to TRBJ2-2; TRBD2 agrees at 7 bases. The CDR3 totals 16 residues. V lost 0 bases and J lost 0; bases outside the gene matches: 2. Looked up from germline, CDR1 is SGDLS and CDR2 is YYNGEE. The CDR3 region has the DNA TGTGCCAGCAGCGTAGGGGCGGGGGCGAACACCGGGGAGCTGTTTTTT. It encodes CASSVGAGANTGELFF.

V gene TRBV28 combines with J gene TRBJ2-1, with 12 bases aligning to TRBD1. CDR3 length: 15 residues. Germline CDR1 MDHEN, CDR2 SYDVKM. Trimming at V came to 5 bases and at J to 6 bases, leaving 5 bases not matched to a gene. CDR3 residues: CASSLRDRGRNEQFF. In nucleotides, the CDR3 is TGTGCCAGCAGTCTACGGGACAGGGGGCGCAATGAGCAGTTCTTC.

The chain employs TRBV6-1 and TRBJ1-1, with 9 bases aligning to TRBD1. Per the germline V gene, CDR1 is MNHNS and CDR2 is SASEGT. V gave up 0 bases and J gave up 2 bases; unmatched junction bases: 7. The CDR3 runs to 17 residues. The CDR3 spells CASSEAWTGAINTEAFF. CDR3 nucleotide sequence: TGTGCCAGCAGTGAAGCCTGGACAGGGGCAATTAACACTGAAGCTTTCTTT.

The chain joins TRBV29-1 to TRBJ2-3; 9 bases match TRBD1. From germline, CDR1 is SQVTM and CDR2 ANQGSEA. CDR3 length equals 16 residues. Trimming removed 6 bases from V and 4 bases from J; junction bases left unmatched: 14. The CDR3, as DNA: TGCAGCGTGGGCCTCGGGGGGACAGGGCGAGCAGATACGCAGTATTTT. Its translation is CSVGLGGTGRADTQYF.

The CDR3 loop reads CASSSSEVETQYF. The DNA of the CDR3 is TGTGCCAGCAGCTCCTCCGAGGTAGAGACCCAGTACTTC. This chain links TRBV7-7 with TRBJ2-5, with no clear D. The germline CDR1 and CDR2 sequences are SSHAT and FNYEAQ (reference sequence). Between the trimmed V and J ends, which lost 4 bases and 4 bases, there was a span of 10 bases. The length of the CDR3 is 13 residues.

This clone was picked up one time. The CDR3 sequence is CAWRWAGGYGYTF. CDR3 bases: TGTGCCTGGAGATGGGCTGGCGGCTATGGCTACACCTTC. The chain recombines TRBV30 with TRBJ1-2; no clear D. The CDR3 sequence is 13 residues long. Germline CDR1 reads GTSNPN; CDR2 reads SVGIG (reference sequence). V lost 3 bases, J lost 4 bases, and 12 bases lay in between.

V is TRBV18 and J is TRBJ1-5, with 8 bases fitting TRBD1. The CDR3 is 18 residues long. CDR1 and CDR2 from the germline V gene are KGHSH and LQKENI. The V segment lost 3 bases and the J segment 4 bases; nucleotides outside the gene matches: 14. The CDR3 DNA is TGTGCCAGCTCACCTAGTCCCCCACAGGGGGTCGGTAATCAGCCCCAGCATTTT. Translated, it gives CASSPSPPQGVGNQPQHF.

The V and J genes are TRBV18 and TRBJ2-3; D ambiguous. This CDR3 contains 14 residues. The germline V gene has CDR1 KGHSH and CDR2 LQKENI. Deletions cut 3 bases from V and 4 bases from J, with 11 bases between. The CDR3 DNA sequence: TGTGCCAGCTCACCCCTAGGGCGGTCAGATACGCAGTATTTT. This encodes CASSPLGRSDTQYF.

The genes are TRBV9 and TRBJ1-1, with D unclear. The V end was cut by 0 bases, the J end by 1 base, with 10 bases between. Germline V gene data show CDR1 as SGDLS and CDR2 as YYNGEE. The CDR3 has 15 amino acids. CDR3 protein: CASSVDPTGNTEAFF. DNA for the CDR3: TGTGCCAGCAGCGTAGATCCGACGGGGAACACTGAAGCTTTCTTT. Supplemented by reference TRBV9 and TRBJ1-1, the full variable domain reads DSGVTQTPKHLITATGQRVTLRCSPRSGDLSVYWYQQSLDQGLQFLIQYYNGEERAKGNILERFSAQQFPDLHSELNLSSLELGDSALYFCASSVDPTGNTEAFFGQGTRLTVV.

The chain has TRBV5-6 and TRBJ2-1; the D gene is possibly TRBD1 (6 bases). This CDR3 region has 13 residues. CDR1 and CDR2 (germline): SGHDT, YYEEEE. Trimming shortened V by 0 bases and J by 9 bases, and 10 bases separated the two germline ends. The CDR3 sequence: CASSLAGTIEQFF. CDR3 bases: TGTGCCAGCAGCTTGGCCGGGACAATTGAGCAGTTCTTC.

This chain uses TRBV7-2 with TRBJ2-1; 7 bases align to TRBD2. V lost 2 bases and J lost 4; bases outside the gene matches: 5. The CDR3 sequence is 15 residues long. CDR1 is SGHTA and CDR2 is FQGNSA in the germline V gene. The CDR3 bases are TGTGCCAGCAGCTTAAGTGCGGGGGAATACAATGAGCAGTTCTTC. Encoded protein: CASSLSAGEYNEQFF.

CDR3 sequence (DNA): TGTGCCAGTAGTTGGCTACAGCTTGTTGGCTACACCTTC. Its protein product is CASSWLQLVGYTF. V usage is TRBV19 and J usage is TRBJ1-2, with D uncertain. The V gene lost 5 bases and the J gene lost 7 bases, with 14 bases spanning the gap. This CDR3 spans 13 amino acids. CDR1 and CDR2 from the germline V gene are LNHDA and SQIVND (reference sequence).

This chain connects TRBV7-9 to TRBJ1-5; the D is unclear. Trimming stripped 6 bases from V and 6 bases from J, with 15 bases between. This CDR3 region has 14 residues. CDR1 SEHNR and CDR2 FQNEAQ come from the germline V gene (reference sequence). The CDR3 loop reads CASSLEGGSQPQHF. In nucleotides, the CDR3 is TGTGCCAGCAGTCTCGAGGGAGGTAGTCAGCCCCAGCATTTT.

This clone was picked up a small number of times. This sequence joins TRBV10-3 and TRBJ1-5; unclear D gene. CDR3 length: 14 residues. Germline loops: CDR1 ENHRY, CDR2 SYGVKD. The germline V and J ends were trimmed by 6 bases and 1 base, with 10 bases remaining between them. The CDR3 loop reads CAISPGESNQPQHF. The CDR3 bases are TGTGCCATCAGCCCTGGAGAGAGCAATCAGCCCCAGCATTTT.

The chain combines TRBV6-5 with TRBJ1-5, with 8 bases matching TRBD1. V was clipped by 7 bases and J by 2 bases; unmatched bases: 7. The CDR3 has 15 amino acids. Germline CDR1 MNHEY, CDR2 SVGAGI. The CDR3 region has the DNA TGTGCCAGCACCTCCGGACAGGGAGGCAATCAGCCCCAGCATTTT. As protein: CASTSGQGGNQPQHF.